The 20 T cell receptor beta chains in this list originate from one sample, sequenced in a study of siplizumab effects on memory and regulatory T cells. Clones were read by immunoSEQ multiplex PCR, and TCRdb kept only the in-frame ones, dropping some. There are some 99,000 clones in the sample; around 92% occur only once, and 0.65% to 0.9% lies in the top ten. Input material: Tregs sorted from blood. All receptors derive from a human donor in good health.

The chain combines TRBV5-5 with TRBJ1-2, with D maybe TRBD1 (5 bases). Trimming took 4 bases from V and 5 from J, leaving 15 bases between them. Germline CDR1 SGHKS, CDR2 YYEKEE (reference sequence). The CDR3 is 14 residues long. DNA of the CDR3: TGTGCCAGCAGCGGCGGATCAGGGCTTTATGGCTACACCTTC. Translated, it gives CASSGGSGLYGYTF. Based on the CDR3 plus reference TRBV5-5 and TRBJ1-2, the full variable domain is DAGVTQSPTHLIKTRGQQVTLRCSPISGHKSVSWYQQVLGQGPQFIFQYYEKEERGRGNFPDRFSARQFPNYSSELNVNALLLGDSALYLCASSGGSGLYGYTFGSGTRLTVV.

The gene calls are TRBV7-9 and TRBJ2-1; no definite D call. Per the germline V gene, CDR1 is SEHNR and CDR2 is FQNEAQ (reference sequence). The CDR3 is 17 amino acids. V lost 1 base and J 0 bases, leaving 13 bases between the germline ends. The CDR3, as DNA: TGTGCCAGCAGCTTAGGCGGCGTCGGAAGCTCCTACAATGAGCAGTTCTTC. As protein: CASSLGGVGSSYNEQFF.

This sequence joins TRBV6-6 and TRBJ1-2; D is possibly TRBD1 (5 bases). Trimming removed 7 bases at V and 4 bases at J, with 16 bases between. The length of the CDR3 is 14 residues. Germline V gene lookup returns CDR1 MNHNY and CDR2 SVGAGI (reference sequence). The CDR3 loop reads CASIQSGRGYGYTF. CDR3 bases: TGTGCCAGCATTCAATCGGGTAGGGGCTATGGCTACACCTTC.

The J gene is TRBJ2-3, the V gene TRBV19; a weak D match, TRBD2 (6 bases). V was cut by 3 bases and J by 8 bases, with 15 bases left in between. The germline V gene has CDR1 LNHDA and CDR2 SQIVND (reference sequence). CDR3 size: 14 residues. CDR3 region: CASSIMGEEGTQYF. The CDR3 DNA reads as TGTGCCAGTAGTATTATGGGGGAGGAAGGTACGCAGTATTTT. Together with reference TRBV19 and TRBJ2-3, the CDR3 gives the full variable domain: DGGITQSPKYLFRKEGQNVTLSCEQNLNHDAMYWYRQDPGQGLRLIYYSQIVNDFQKGDIAEGYSVSREKKESFPLTVTSAQKNPTAFYLCASSIMGEEGTQYFGPGTRLTVL.

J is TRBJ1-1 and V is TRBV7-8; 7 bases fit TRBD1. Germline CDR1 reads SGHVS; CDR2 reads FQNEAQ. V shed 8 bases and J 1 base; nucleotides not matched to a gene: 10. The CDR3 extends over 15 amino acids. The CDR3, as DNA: TGTGCCAGCGCCCCCTCAGGGGGACCGAACACTGAAGCTTTCTTT. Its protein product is CASAPSGGPNTEAFF.

CDR3 amino acids: CSVPRAWDSYNEQFF. CDR3 nucleotide sequence: TGCAGCGTTCCAAGAGCATGGGACAGCTACAATGAGCAGTTCTTC. The gene calls are TRBV29-1 and TRBJ2-1, with 7 nucleotides matching TRBD1. V gave up 5 bases and J gave up 3 bases; unmatched junction bases: 10. The CDR3 contains 15 residues. CDR1 is SQVTM, CDR2 ANQGSEA, per germline.

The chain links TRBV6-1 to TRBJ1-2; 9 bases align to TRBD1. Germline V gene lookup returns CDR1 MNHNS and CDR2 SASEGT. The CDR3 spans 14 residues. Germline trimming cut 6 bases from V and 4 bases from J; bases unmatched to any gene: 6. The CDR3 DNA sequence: TGTGCCAGCAGAGGGGACAGGGCTTTCTATGGCTACACCTTC. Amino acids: CASRGDRAFYGYTF.

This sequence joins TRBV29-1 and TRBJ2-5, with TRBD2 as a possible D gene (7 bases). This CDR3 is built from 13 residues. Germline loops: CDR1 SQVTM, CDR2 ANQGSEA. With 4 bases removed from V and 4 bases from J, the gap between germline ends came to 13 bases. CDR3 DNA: TGCAGCGTTGCCCGGAGGGGGGGAGAGACCCAGTACTTC. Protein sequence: CSVARRGGETQYF.

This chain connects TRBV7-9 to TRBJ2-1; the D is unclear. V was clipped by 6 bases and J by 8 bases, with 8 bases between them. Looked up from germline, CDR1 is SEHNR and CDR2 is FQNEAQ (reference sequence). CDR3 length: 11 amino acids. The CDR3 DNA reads TGTGCCAGCAGGGGTTTTTATGAGCAGTTCTTC. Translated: CASRGFYEQFF.

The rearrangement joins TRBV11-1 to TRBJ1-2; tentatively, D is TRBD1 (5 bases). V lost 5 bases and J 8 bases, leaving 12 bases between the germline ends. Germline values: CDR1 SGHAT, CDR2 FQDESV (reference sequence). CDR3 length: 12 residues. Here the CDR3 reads CASSRDGVGYTF. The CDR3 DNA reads TGTGCCAGCAGCCGGGACGGCGTAGGCTACACCTTC.

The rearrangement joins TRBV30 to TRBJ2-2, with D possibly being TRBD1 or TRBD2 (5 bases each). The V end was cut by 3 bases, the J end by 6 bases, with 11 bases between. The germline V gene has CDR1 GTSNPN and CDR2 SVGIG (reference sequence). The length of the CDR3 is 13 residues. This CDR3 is CAWRAVGAGELFF. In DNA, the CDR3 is TGTGCCTGGAGGGCTGTGGGGGCCGGGGAGCTGTTTTTT.

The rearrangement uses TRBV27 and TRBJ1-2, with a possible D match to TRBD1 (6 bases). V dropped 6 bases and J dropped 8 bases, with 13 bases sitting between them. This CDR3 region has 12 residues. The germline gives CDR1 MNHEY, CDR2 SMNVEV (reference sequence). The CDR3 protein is CASSTTGHGYTF. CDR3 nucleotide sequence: TGTGCCAGCAGCACCACAGGGCACGGCTACACCTTC.

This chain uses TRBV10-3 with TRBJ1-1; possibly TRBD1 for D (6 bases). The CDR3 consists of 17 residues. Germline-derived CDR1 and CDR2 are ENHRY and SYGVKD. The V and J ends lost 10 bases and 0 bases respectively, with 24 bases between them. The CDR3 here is CATRKRGLEGMNTEAFF. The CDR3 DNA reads TGTGCCACCAGGAAGAGGGGGTTGGAGGGTATGAACACTGAAGCTTTCTTT.

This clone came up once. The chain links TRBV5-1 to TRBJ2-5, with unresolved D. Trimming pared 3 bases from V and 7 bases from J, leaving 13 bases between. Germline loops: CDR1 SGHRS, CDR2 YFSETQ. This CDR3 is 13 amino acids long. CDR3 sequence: CASSSDQMGTQYF. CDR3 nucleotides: TGCGCCAGCAGCTCGGACCAGATGGGGACCCAGTACTTC.

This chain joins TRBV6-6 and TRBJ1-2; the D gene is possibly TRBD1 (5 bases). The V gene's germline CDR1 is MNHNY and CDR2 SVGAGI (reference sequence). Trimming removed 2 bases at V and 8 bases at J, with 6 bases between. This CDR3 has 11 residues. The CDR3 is CASSYGGGYTF. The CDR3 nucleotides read TGTGCCAGCAGTTACGGGGGGGGCTACACCTTC.

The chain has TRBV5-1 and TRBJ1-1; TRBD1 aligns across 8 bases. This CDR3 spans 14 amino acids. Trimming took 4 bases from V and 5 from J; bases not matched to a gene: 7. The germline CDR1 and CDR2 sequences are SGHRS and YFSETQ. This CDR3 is CASSGGQGITEAFF. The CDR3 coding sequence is TGCGCCAGCAGCGGAGGACAGGGAATAACTGAAGCTTTCTTT.

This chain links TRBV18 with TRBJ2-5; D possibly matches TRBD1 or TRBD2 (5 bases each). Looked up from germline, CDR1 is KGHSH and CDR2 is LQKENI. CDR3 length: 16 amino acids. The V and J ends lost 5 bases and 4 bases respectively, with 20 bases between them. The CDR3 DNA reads TGTGCCAGCTCAATCACCGGGACCCTCCCCGGAGAGACCCAGTACTTC. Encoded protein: CASSITGTLPGETQYF.

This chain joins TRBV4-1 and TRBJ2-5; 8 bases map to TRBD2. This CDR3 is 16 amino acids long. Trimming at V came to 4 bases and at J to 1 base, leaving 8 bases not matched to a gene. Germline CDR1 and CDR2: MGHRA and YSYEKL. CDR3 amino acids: CASSPMSSGAQETQYF. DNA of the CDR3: TGCGCCAGCAGCCCGATGAGTAGCGGGGCCCAAGAGACCCAGTACTTC.

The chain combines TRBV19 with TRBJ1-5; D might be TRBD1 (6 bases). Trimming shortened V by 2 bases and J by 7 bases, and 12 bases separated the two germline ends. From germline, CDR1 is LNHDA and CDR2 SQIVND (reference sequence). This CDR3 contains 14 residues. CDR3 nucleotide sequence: TGTGCCAGTAGTATAACAGGGTTGAGCCAGCCCCAGCATTTT. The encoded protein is CASSITGLSQPQHF.

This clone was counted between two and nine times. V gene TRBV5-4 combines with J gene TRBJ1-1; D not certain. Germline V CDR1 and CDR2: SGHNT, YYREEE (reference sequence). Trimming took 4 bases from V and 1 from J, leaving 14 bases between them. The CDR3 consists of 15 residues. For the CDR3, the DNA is TGTGCCAGCAGCCAACAGCCAGGAGCGAACACTGAAGCTTTCTTT. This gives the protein CASSQQPGANTEAFF.